These T cell receptor beta chains were read from a single sample in a study of beta chain features in type 1 diabetes. Clones were sequenced by immunoSEQ multiplex PCR, and TCRdb holds only the in-frame ones, with some missing. The sample lists hundreds of thousands of clones; 15% to 19% were seen once. Sequenced sample: naive CD4+ T cells from blood. The receptor source for this set is a man between 18 and 29 years old in good health. The CDR3 runs from the conserved cysteine through the conserved F or W. Each record gives: CDR3 DNA, CDR3 protein, V gene, clone size, D gene, J gene. D genes are given only for firm matches. The listing skips clone size in some rows; elsewhere it reads once, few, many or a size class.

CDR3 DNA: TGTGCCAGCAGCCAACGCTACCAGGGGCACTACGAGCAGTACTTC
CDR3 protein: CASSQRYQGHYEQYF
V gene: TRBV14
clone size: .
D gene: .
J gene: TRBJ2-7

CDR3 DNA: TGTGCCAGCAGTGAGAGGTCAGGGCGCTACGAGCAGTACTTC
CDR3 protein: CASSERSGRYEQYF
V gene: TRBV2
clone size: .
D gene: .
J gene: TRBJ2-7

CDR3 DNA: TGTGCCAGCTTGGTAAAGTTCAATGAGCAGTTCTTC
CDR3 protein: CASLVKFNEQFF
V gene: TRBV5-6
clone size: few
D gene: .
J gene: TRBJ2-1

CDR3 DNA: TGTGCCAGCAGGAAACTAGAGACAGGCACAGATACGCAGTATTTT
CDR3 protein: CASRKLETGTDTQYF
V gene: TRBV6-6
clone size: few
D gene: .
J gene: TRBJ2-3

CDR3 DNA: TGCGCCAGCAGCCCCCGGTGGGGTCCATATGGCTACACCTTC
CDR3 protein: CASSPRWGPYGYTF
V gene: TRBV4-1
clone size: .
D gene: .
J gene: TRBJ1-2

CDR3 DNA: TGTGCCAGCACCGCACCTGGCGGAGTCCAAGAGACCCAGTACTTC
CDR3 protein: CASTAPGGVQETQYF
V gene: TRBV6-5
clone size: .
D gene: .
J gene: TRBJ2-5

CDR3 DNA: TGTGCCAGCAGGCGACGGGACAGGGTGTATTTT
CDR3 protein: CASRRRDRVYF
V gene: TRBV11-2
clone size: few
D gene: TRBD1
J gene: TRBJ2-3

CDR3 DNA: TGCGCCAGCAGCTTGGGGACAGTTGCGGATGGCTACACCTTC
CDR3 protein: CASSLGTVADGYTF
V gene: TRBV5-1
clone size: .
D gene: .
J gene: TRBJ1-2

CDR3 DNA: TGTGCCAGCAGTGCGGACAGAGATAGCAATCAGCCCCAGCATTTT
CDR3 protein: CASSADRDSNQPQHF
V gene: TRBV2
clone size: .
D gene: .
J gene: TRBJ1-5

CDR3 DNA: TGCGCCAGCAGAGGGACGGCGGGCTCCTACGAGCAGTACTTC
CDR3 protein: CASRGTAGSYEQYF
V gene: TRBV5-1
clone size: .
D gene: .
J gene: TRBJ2-7

CDR3 DNA: TGTGCCAGCAGCCAACCCGAGGCGGGAGGGGCAGATACGCAGTATTTT
CDR3 protein: CASSQPEAGGADTQYF
V gene: TRBV4-2
clone size: few
D gene: TRBD2
J gene: TRBJ2-3

CDR3 DNA: TGTGCCAGCAGTCCACGGGACAGGGTCACCTACGAGCAGTACTTC
CDR3 protein: CASSPRDRVTYEQYF
V gene: TRBV28
clone size: .
D gene: TRBD1
J gene: TRBJ2-7

CDR3 DNA: TGTGCCAGCAGCGCAGACCGGGGGGGCCAAGAGACCCAGTACTTC
CDR3 protein: CASSADRGGQETQYF
V gene: TRBV7-2
clone size: once
D gene: TRBD2
J gene: TRBJ2-5

CDR3 DNA: TGTGCCAGCAGCTTTGTTAATGAGCAGTTCTTC
CDR3 protein: CASSFVNEQFF
V gene: TRBV7-9
clone size: .
D gene: .
J gene: TRBJ2-1

CDR3 DNA: TGTGCCAGCAGCGGGAGGACAGGAAACTATGGCTACACCTTC
CDR3 protein: CASSGRTGNYGYTF
V gene: TRBV2
clone size: .
D gene: TRBD1
J gene: TRBJ1-2

CDR3 DNA: TGTGCCAGTAAGAGGGAGGTCCACACAGATACGCAGTATTTT
CDR3 protein: CASKREVHTDTQYF
V gene: TRBV19
clone size: few
D gene: .
J gene: TRBJ2-3

CDR3 DNA: TGCAGTGCTAGGGGGGCGGGAGAGGCGTTCTTC
CDR3 protein: CSARGAGEAFF
V gene: TRBV20-1
clone size: few
D gene: .
J gene: TRBJ2-1

CDR3 DNA: TGTGCCAGCAGCGTTGGACTAGCATCAATTGGTGAGCAGTTCTTC
CDR3 protein: CASSVGLASIGEQFF
V gene: TRBV5-4
clone size: .
D gene: TRBD2
J gene: TRBJ2-1

CDR3 DNA: TGCGCCAGCAGCTTGGAGGGACAGGCAACTGAAGCTTTCTTT
CDR3 protein: CASSLEGQATEAFF
V gene: TRBV5-1
clone size: few
D gene: TRBD1
J gene: TRBJ1-1

CDR3 DNA: TGTGCCAGCAGCTTAACCCCCAGGGTTCGCTCTGGGGCCAACGTCCTGACTTTC
CDR3 protein: CASSLTPRVRSGANVLTF
V gene: TRBV7-3
clone size: few
D gene: .
J gene: TRBJ2-6

CDR3 DNA: TGTGCCAGCAGCAAAGAGAAGCGGGGGGCCGGTGGCTACACCTTC
CDR3 protein: CASSKEKRGAGGYTF
V gene: TRBV21-1
clone size: .
D gene: .
J gene: TRBJ1-2

CDR3 DNA: TGTGCCAGCAGCAAACACGAATGGACCGCTCATGGTGAGCAGTTCTTC
CDR3 protein: CASSKHEWTAHGEQFF
V gene: TRBV21-1
clone size: few
D gene: .
J gene: TRBJ2-1

CDR3 DNA: TGTGCCAGCAGACCAGGGGGCGCGACAGATACGCAGTATTTT
CDR3 protein: CASRPGGATDTQYF
V gene: TRBV7-9
clone size: .
D gene: TRBD1
J gene: TRBJ2-3

CDR3 DNA: TGTGCCAGCACCTCGGAGGGGTCCTCCTACGAGCAGTACTTC
CDR3 protein: CASTSEGSSYEQYF
V gene: TRBV28
clone size: few
D gene: .
J gene: TRBJ2-7

CDR3 DNA: TGTGCCAGCAGCCCAATCGGGACAGTAAATCAGCCCCAGCATTTT
CDR3 protein: CASSPIGTVNQPQHF
V gene: TRBV7-9
clone size: few
D gene: TRBD1
J gene: TRBJ1-5

CDR3 DNA: TGTGCCAGCAGCGTGAACAGGGGCAATGAGCAGTTCTTC
CDR3 protein: CASSVNRGNEQFF
V gene: TRBV7-2
clone size: .
D gene: TRBD1
J gene: TRBJ2-1

CDR3 DNA: TGTGCCACCAGCAGAGGTCTCGGACGGTACAATGAGCAGTTCTTC
CDR3 protein: CATSRGLGRYNEQFF
V gene: TRBV15
clone size: few
D gene: .
J gene: TRBJ2-1

CDR3 DNA: TGTGCCAGCAGACTCGCTGGGGGAACTGAAGCTTTCTTT
CDR3 protein: CASRLAGGTEAFF
V gene: TRBV7-3
clone size: .
D gene: .
J gene: TRBJ1-1

CDR3 DNA: TGTGCCAGCAGCTTAAGCCGTACAGGCAATACGCAGTATTTT
CDR3 protein: CASSLSRTGNTQYF
V gene: TRBV7-3
clone size: .
D gene: .
J gene: TRBJ2-3

CDR3 DNA: TGTGCCAGCAGCTTAGTCGGGGTGACAGATACGCAGTATTTT
CDR3 protein: CASSLVGVTDTQYF
V gene: TRBV7-3
clone size: .
D gene: .
J gene: TRBJ2-3

CDR3 DNA: TGCAGCGTTCGGTCTGTAAACAATGAGCAGTTCTTC
CDR3 protein: CSVRSVNNEQFF
V gene: TRBV29-1
clone size: .
D gene: .
J gene: TRBJ2-1

CDR3 DNA: TGTGCCAGCAGCTTAGGGGTGGGGAACCCCACTGAAGCTTTCTTT
CDR3 protein: CASSLGVGNPTEAFF
V gene: TRBV7-9
clone size: few
D gene: .
J gene: TRBJ1-1

CDR3 DNA: TGTGCCAGCAGCTTGGATTGGGACTCCGAGCAGTACTTC
CDR3 protein: CASSLDWDSEQYF
V gene: TRBV5-4
clone size: few
D gene: .
J gene: TRBJ2-7

CDR3 DNA: TGTGCCAGCAGCTGGACGATCACAGATACGCAGTATTTT
CDR3 protein: CASSWTITDTQYF
V gene: TRBV6-4
clone size: .
D gene: .
J gene: TRBJ2-3

CDR3 DNA: TGCGCCAGCAGCTTGGTCGGGATATATGGCAATGAGCAGTTCTTC
CDR3 protein: CASSLVGIYGNEQFF
V gene: TRBV5-1
clone size: .
D gene: .
J gene: TRBJ2-1

CDR3 DNA: TGCAGCGTTGAAGGGGGGACCTACGAGCAGTACTTC
CDR3 protein: CSVEGGTYEQYF
V gene: TRBV29-1
clone size: few
D gene: .
J gene: TRBJ2-7

CDR3 DNA: TGTGCCAGCAGAAACTCTGGGGCCAACGTCCTGACTTTC
CDR3 protein: CASRNSGANVLTF
V gene: TRBV19
clone size: .
D gene: .
J gene: TRBJ2-6

CDR3 DNA: TGTGCCAGCAGTACTAGCGGGAGAACAGATACGCAGTATTTT
CDR3 protein: CASSTSGRTDTQYF
V gene: TRBV6-6
clone size: .
D gene: TRBD2
J gene: TRBJ2-3

CDR3 DNA: TGTGCCAGCTCACCACACAGATCCTACGAGCAGTACTTC
CDR3 protein: CASSPHRSYEQYF
V gene: TRBV18
clone size: .
D gene: .
J gene: TRBJ2-7

CDR3 DNA: TGTGCCAGCAGGATCAGGGGCTCCACAGATACGCAGTATTTT
CDR3 protein: CASRIRGSTDTQYF
V gene: TRBV7-2
clone size: .
D gene: .
J gene: TRBJ2-3

CDR3 DNA: TGTGCCTGGGCGAGGGGGGACACAGATACGCAGTATTTT
CDR3 protein: CAWARGDTDTQYF
V gene: TRBV30
clone size: few
D gene: .
J gene: TRBJ2-3

CDR3 DNA: TGTGCCAGCAGGTCCCGGGACGGCGGACGTTTGACCCAGTACTTC
CDR3 protein: CASRSRDGGRLTQYF
V gene: TRBV6-5
clone size: .
D gene: .
J gene: TRBJ2-5

CDR3 DNA: TGCGCCAGCAGCCAAGATCGTGACAGTGCCAATCAGCCCCAGCATTTT
CDR3 protein: CASSQDRDSANQPQHF
V gene: TRBV4-1
clone size: .
D gene: .
J gene: TRBJ1-5

CDR3 DNA: TGTGCCAGCAGTTACCGAGGCACCACTAGCACAGATACGCAGTATTTT
CDR3 protein: CASSYRGTTSTDTQYF
V gene: TRBV10-3
clone size: .
D gene: .
J gene: TRBJ2-3

CDR3 DNA: TGCAGCCCGTGGACAGGGGGCTTTCCGGACACCGGGGAGCTGTTTTTT
CDR3 protein: CSPWTGGFPDTGELFF
V gene: TRBV29-1
clone size: .
D gene: TRBD1
J gene: TRBJ2-2

CDR3 DNA: TGCGCCAGCAGCCAAGAACCAGGGAGTGGAAACACCATATATTTT
CDR3 protein: CASSQEPGSGNTIYF
V gene: TRBV5-4
clone size: .
D gene: .
J gene: TRBJ1-3